The rows below give T cell receptor beta chains drawn from one sample of a study of blood T cell repertoires in COVID-19. The protocol was immunoSEQ multiplex PCR, while the TCRdb copy is restricted to in-frame clones and leaves out a portion. The table has roughly 47,000 clones, 75% to 90% seen once. The sequenced sample consisted of peripheral blood. Receptors originate from an elderly woman with COVID-19, enrolled during active disease. Each CDR3 is given with its conserved first and last residue. D genes are given only for firm matches. Clone sizes are given selectively: once, few, many, or a class where the clone is expanded.

few,TRBD1,TRBV4-1,TRBJ1-6,CASSPGQGGSPLHF,TGCGCCAGCAGCCCCGGACAGGGGGGATCACCCCTCCACTTT
NA,NA,TRBV2,TRBJ2-5,CASSDSGSMETQYF,TGTGCCAGCAGTGACAGCGGCAGCATGGAGACCCAGTACTTC
NA,TRBD1,TRBV4-2,TRBJ1-5,CASSLTRQGESPQHF,TGTGCCAGCAGCCTTACTCGACAGGGAGAATCGCCCCAGCATTTT
NA,TRBD2,TRBV24-1,TRBJ2-3,CATSAAWGSGSVTTDTQYF,TGTGCCACCAGTGCCGCTTGGGGTAGCGGGAGTGTAACCACAGATACGCAGTATTTT
few,NA,TRBV6-5,TRBJ2-2,CASSSRRGTGELFF,TGTGCCAGCAGCTCCCGTCGGGGCACCGGGGAGCTGTTTTTT
NA,TRBD2,TRBV11-2,TRBJ2-1,CASSPVAGPSGNEQFF,TGTGCCAGCAGCCCAGTAGCGGGGCCATCGGGAAATGAGCAGTTCTTC
few,NA,TRBV7-2,TRBJ2-7,CASSLAAPGSAYEQYF,TGTGCCAGCAGCTTAGCGGCTCCCGGGTCCGCCTACGAGCAGTACTTC
NA,TRBD2,TRBV7-9,TRBJ2-1,CASSPLPWYAGGSAEQFF,TGTGCCAGCAGCCCCCTTCCTTGGTATGCGGGGGGGAGCGCTGAGCAGTTCTTC
NA,TRBD2,TRBV6-6,TRBJ2-2,CASRPTGGAHTGELFF,TGTGCCAGCAGGCCCACGGGGGGGGCCCATACCGGGGAGCTGTTTTTT
NA,NA,TRBV24-1,TRBJ2-2,CATSGTPVHRGAVF,TGTGCCACCAGCGGGACACCAGTTCACCGGGGAGCTGTTTTT
NA,TRBD1,TRBV27,TRBJ2-2,CASIDRGGTGELFF,TGTGCCAGCATCGACAGGGGGGGCACCGGGGAGCTGTTTTTT
NA,NA,TRBV11-2,TRBJ2-3,CASSSIAGTDTQYF,TGTGCCAGCAGCAGCATAGCGGGCACAGATACGCAGTATTTT
NA,TRBD1,TRBV6-2/TRBV6-3,TRBJ1-1,CASRPILQGAYTEAFF,TGTGCCAGCAGGCCTATCTTACAGGGGGCCTACACTGAAGCTTTCTTT
NA,NA,TRBV7-9,TRBJ1-1,CASSETGLIYSEAFF,TGTGCCAGCTCCGAAACAGGGCTGATTTACTCTGAAGCTTTCTTT
NA,NA,TRBV6-5,TRBJ2-7,CASSNPRRGAYEQYF,TGTGCCAGCAGCAATCCGCGCAGGGGGGCCTACGAGCAGTACTTC
NA,NA,TRBV9,TRBJ2-1,CASAESYNEQFF,TGTGCCAGCGCCGAGTCCTACAATGAGCAGTTCTTC
NA,NA,TRBV6-5,TRBJ2-5,CASSYQPDRGTQYF,TGTGCCAGCAGTTATCAACCGGACCGGGGGACCCAGTACTTC
NA,NA,TRBV10-2,TRBJ2-5,CASSPASAKETQYF,TGCGCCAGCAGTCCCGCTAGCGCCAAAGAGACCCAGTACTTC
NA,NA,TRBV15,TRBJ2-5,CATRGTGEETQYF,TGTGCCACCAGAGGGACTGGGGAGGAGACCCAGTACTTC
NA,NA,TRBV5-1,TRBJ2-5,CASSLTRVEETQYF,TGCGCCAGCAGCTTGACCCGGGTAGAAGAGACCCAGTACTTC
few,NA,TRBV5-6,TRBJ2-3,CASSPTGSTDTQYF,TGTGCCAGCAGCCCTACCGGTAGCACAGATACGCAGTATTTT
NA,TRBD2,TRBV7-9,TRBJ2-1,CASSITLAEPYNEQFF,TGTGCCAGCAGCATCACACTAGCGGAGCCCTACAATGAGCAGTTCTTC
NA,NA,TRBV11-2,TRBJ1-1,CASSLGGGYGTEAFF,TGTGCCAGCAGCTTAGGCGGGGGGTATGGCACTGAAGCTTTCTTT
NA,NA,TRBV2,TRBJ1-1,CASSSDMSEAFF,TGTGCCAGCAGTTCGGACATGTCTGAAGCTTTCTTT